This T cell receptor (beta chain) was identified during a study of control samples from healthy donors and cancer patients. CDR3 length equals 14 residues. Germline V gene sequence: CDR1 LNHDA, CDR2 SQIVND (reference sequence). J was trimmed by 2 bases and V by 4 bases; bases with no gene match: 1. Assay: immunoSEQ multiplex PCR; the TCRdb copy retains only in-frame clones and omits some. The sample lists about 51,000 clones; approximately 89% were seen once. This sequence was found in a man aged 35 to 55 with colorectal cancer. Sequencing used PBMCs. This chain connects TRBV19 to TRBJ1-2, with 10 bases lining up with TRBD1. The CDR3 region is CASSKGQGNYGYTF. DNA of the CDR3: TGTGCCAGTAGTAAGGGACAGGGGAACTATGGCTACACCTTC.